One sample yielded the 3 T cell receptor beta chains listed below, sequenced in a study of blood T cell dynamics during melanoma immunotherapy. Time point indicated: week 3, after first cycle of checkpoint inhibitor. Some clones are missing from TCRdb's copy, which holds only in-frame ones; the method was immunoSEQ multiplex PCR. The sample consists of some 10,000 clones, 70% to 90% of them appearing once. The material sequenced was blood, taken from a patient treated with checkpoint blockade. The receptors were sampled from a human donor with melanoma.

V gene TRBV6-1 combines with J gene TRBJ2-7; D is uncertain. Trimming shortened V by 3 bases and J by 0 bases, and 6 bases separated the two germline ends. Germline V gene data show CDR1 as MNHNS and CDR2 as SASEGT. The CDR3 has 13 amino acids. The CDR3 reads CASSDSSSYEQYF. DNA of the CDR3: TGTGCCAGCAGTGACTCTAGCTCCTACGAGCAGTACTTC.

The chain joins TRBV20-1 to TRBJ2-1; TRBD1 aligns across 7 bases. The CDR3 totals 10 residues. From germline, CDR1 is DFQATT and CDR2 SNEGSKA (reference sequence). Trimming took 8 bases from V and 10 from J; bases not matched to a gene: 5. For the CDR3, the DNA is TGCAGTACAGGGGATTGGGAGCAGTTCTTC. Its protein product is CSTGDWEQFF.

Concerning this clone itself: The junction departs from the called germline gene at one end, perhaps through a read error. V and J are TRBV9 and TRBJ1-5, with D possibly TRBD1 on 6 matching bases. The CDR3 is 14 amino acids. Per germline, CDR1 SGDLS and CDR2 YYNGEE. This chain's CDR3 is CASSPGQSSQPQHF. The CDR3 DNA reads as TGTGCCAGCAGCCCCGGACAGAGCAGTCAGCCCCAGCATTTT.